This TCR beta chain derives from a study of blood T cell repertoires in COVID-19. The overall study: Sites in the United States, Italy and Spain provided acute and convalescent COVID-19 samples.

In the original processing: Estimated nucleated cell counts came from reference gene primer amplification. Libraries were prepared by immunoSEQ multiplex PCR; TCRdb keeps only in-frame clonotypes and omits some of them. That table gives V, J and clone size, and the DNA gave D and trimming. Altogether 100,000 to 150,000 clones are present, 85% to 90% being singletons, with the ten largest covering approximately 8%. The CDR3 extends over 17 amino acids. V shed 4 bases and J 4 bases; nucleotides not matched to a gene: 9. The V gene's germline CDR1 is SGHVS and CDR2 FQNEAQ. This chain connects TRBV7-8 to TRBJ2-3; 12 bases are a match to TRBD2. The receptor comes from a man aged 50 to 60 with acute or convalescent COVID-19. The sample comprised peripheral blood. CDR3 sequence (DNA): TGTGCCAGCAGCTCTTGGACTAGCGGGACAAAGTCAGATACGCAGTATTTT. The encoded protein is CASSSWTSGTKSDTQYF.